This record looks at one T cell receptor (beta chain) sequence and its context. The CDR3 totals 15 residues. CDR1 and CDR2 from the germline V gene are SEHNR and FQNEAQ (reference sequence). Trimming cost V 2 bases and J 5 bases; bases outside gene matches: 5. Source study methods: Reference gene primers were amplified, and this amplification served to estimate nucleated cell counts. Generated by immunoSEQ multiplex PCR, the TCRdb table keeps only in-frame clones and is missing some. Clone size and V and J calls were adopted from that table, with D and trimming inferred from the DNA. The sample includes about 190,000 clones, just under 85% of them seen just once. The entry originates in a study of blood T cell repertoires in COVID-19. Overall study context: Spain, Italy and the United States supplied samples that represented acute and convalescent COVID-19.

Sequencing was carried out using peripheral blood. The chain recombines TRBV7-9 with TRBJ2-5; 10 bases are a match to TRBD2. This TCR derives from a woman in her 70s with active or convalescent COVID-19. The CDR3 nucleotides are TGTGCCAGCAGCTTAACTAGCGGGAAGCGGGAGACCCAGTACTTC. It translates to CASSLTSGKRETQYF.